A single sample gave rise to the 27 T cell receptor beta chains below, sequenced in a study of blood T cell repertoires in COVID-19. The table came from immunoSEQ multiplex PCR; TCRdb's copy has only in-frame clones and leaves some out. Of approximately 52,000 clones in the sample, less than 90% are singletons; the top ten hold 1% to 1.5%. The specimen was peripheral blood. The origin of the receptors is a man in his 60s with acute or convalescent COVID-19.

This chain joins TRBV5-6 and TRBJ1-1, with 9 bases lining up with TRBD1. The CDR3 runs 15 residues. V was clipped by 4 bases and J by 10 bases; unmatched bases: 14. The germline V gene encodes CDR1 SGHDT and CDR2 YYEEEE. Written as DNA, the CDR3 is TGTGCCAGCAGCCAAGCAGGGACAGGGCGCCGTGGAGCTTTCTTT. Its translation: CASSQAGTGRRGAFF.

The chain carries TRBV7-9 and TRBJ2-5; no reliable D call. The CDR3 length is 14 residues. Germline lookup yields CDR1 SEHNR and CDR2 FQNEAQ (reference sequence). V lost 5 bases and J lost 3, with 13 bases in between. The CDR3 DNA reads TGTGCCAGCAGCCGACGGGTGGCAGAAGAGACCCAGTACTTC. Its protein is CASSRRVAEETQYF.

This rearrangement joins TRBV24-1 to TRBJ1-5; D may be TRBD1 (6 bases). Trimming stripped 5 bases from V and 4 bases from J, with 11 bases between. This CDR3 is 14 amino acids long. The germline CDR1 and CDR2 sequences are KGHDR and SFDVKD. CDR3 residues: CATSAAGVNQPQHF. DNA of the CDR3: TGTGCCACCAGTGCGGCAGGGGTAAATCAGCCCCAGCATTTT.

The chain joins TRBV4-2 to TRBJ2-7, with 11 bases aligning to TRBD1. After removal of 4 bases from V and 5 bases from J, the junction contained 10 bases not matched to a gene. The CDR3 is 16 residues long. In germline, CDR1 is LGHNA, CDR2 YNFKEQ. The CDR3: CASSRRRTGGADEQYF. The CDR3 DNA is TGTGCCAGCAGCCGCCGGCGGACAGGGGGCGCGGACGAGCAGTACTTC.

DNA of the CDR3: TGTGCCACCAGTGACCCTGACAGGGAGGTCCAACTTGGGCAGTTCTTC. It is translated as CATSDPDREVQLGQFF. This chain links TRBV24-1 with TRBJ2-1, with a weak D call TRBD1 (7 bases). Trimming pared 4 bases from V and 12 bases from J, leaving 24 bases between. This CDR3 comprises 16 residues. Germline assignment: CDR1 KGHDR and CDR2 SFDVKD.

The V and J genes are TRBV2 and TRBJ1-2; D gene ambiguous. The germline gives CDR1 SNHLY, CDR2 FYNNEI. The CDR3 loop spans 11 amino acids. The V end lost 7 bases, the J end lost 5 bases, and 8 bases lay between the germline ends. The CDR3 sequence: CASIKEYGYTF. The CDR3 bases are TGTGCCAGCATTAAGGAGTATGGCTACACCTTC.

A single count supports this clone. The chain couples TRBV10-2 to TRBJ1-1; TRBD1 agrees at 7 bases. Germline V lookup: CDR1 WSHSY, CDR2 SAAADI. The J segment lost 5 bases and the V segment lost 4 bases, leaving 4 bases of the junction unmatched. The CDR3 contains 13 residues. The DNA of the CDR3 is TGCGCCAGCAGTGGGGGCAGGGGGACTGAAGCTTTCTTT. This gives the protein CASSGGRGTEAFF.

CDR3 nucleotides: TGTGCCAGCAGCCCACTGGGGACAGCCAATGAAGCTTTCTTT. Its protein is CASSPLGTANEAFF. The chain joins TRBV5-4 to TRBJ1-1; 7 nucleotides match TRBD1. The length of the CDR3 is 14 residues. With 4 bases clipped from V and 7 bases from J, the junction kept 10 bases outside the gene matches. From germline, CDR1 is SGHNT and CDR2 YYREEE (reference sequence).

V gene TRBV7-2 combines with J gene TRBJ1-6; no reliable D call. Germline assignment: CDR1 SGHTA and CDR2 FQGNSA. The germline V and J ends were trimmed by 5 bases and 13 bases, with 18 bases remaining between them. This CDR3 spans 14 amino acids. CDR3 coding DNA: TGTGCCAGCAGCGTGGATCGGAGGAGAAATCCCCTCCACTTT. This gives the protein CASSVDRRRNPLHF.

The V call is TRBV19, the J call TRBJ1-2; 7 nucleotides align to TRBD1. CDR1 LNHDA and CDR2 SQIVND come from the germline V gene (reference sequence). The trim removed 3 bases at V and 4 bases at J, leaving 5 bases unmatched. The CDR3 is made up of 14 amino acids. DNA of the CDR3: TGTGCCAGTAGTATCGGACAGGCGCGCTATGGCTACACCTTC. Translated, it gives CASSIGQARYGYTF.

This clone came up once. The chain combines TRBV14 with TRBJ2-7; D unresolved. Trimming removed 1 base from V and 2 bases from J, with 12 bases in between. The CDR3 loop spans 15 amino acids. Germline V gene data show CDR1 as SGHDN and CDR2 as FVKESK. The DNA of the CDR3 is TGTGCCAGCAGCCAAGTGGCTAGTTGGGCCTACGAGCAGTACTTC. Protein sequence: CASSQVASWAYEQYF.

This chain links TRBV5-1 with TRBJ2-4, with D tentatively TRBD2 (6 bases). The V end lost 0 bases, the J end lost 4 bases, and 11 bases lay between the germline ends. CDR1 is SGHRS, CDR2 YFSETQ, per germline. The CDR3 consists of 15 residues. The CDR3 DNA reads TGCGCCAGCAGCTTGGCTGGCGGGACTAAAAACATTCAGTACTTC. As protein: CASSLAGGTKNIQYF. Looking up the rest from reference TRBV5-1 and TRBJ2-4 gives the full variable domain: KAGVTQTPRYLIKTRGQQVTLSCSPISGHRSVSWYQQTPGQGLQFLFEYFSETQRNKGNFPGRFSGRQFSNSRSEMNVSTLELGDSALYLCASSLAGGTKNIQYFGAGTRLSVL.

The sample holds one count of this clone. The chain employs TRBV9 and TRBJ2-3; 7 positions agree with TRBD2. Germline-derived CDR1 and CDR2 are SGDLS and YYNGEE. The V gene end was trimmed by 4 bases and the J gene end by 4 bases; junction bases not matched to a gene: 9. This CDR3 region has 15 residues. The CDR3 loop is CASSPSGGSADTQYF. The CDR3 DNA reads as TGTGCCAGCAGCCCCTCGGGGGGATCTGCAGATACGCAGTATTTT. Variable domain in full (rest from reference TRBV9 and TRBJ2-3): DSGVTQTPKHLITATGQRVTLRCSPRSGDLSVYWYQQSLDQGLQFLIQYYNGEERAKGNILERFSAQQFPDLHSELNLSSLELGDSALYFCASSPSGGSADTQYFGPGTRLTVL.

V is TRBV5-1 and J is TRBJ2-1; tentatively, D is TRBD2 (5 bases). V was trimmed by 4 bases and J by 7 bases, leaving 12 bases between them. The CDR3 consists of 13 residues. Per germline, CDR1 SGHRS and CDR2 YFSETQ. CDR3 nucleotides: TGCGCCAGCAGCGTTCCCGGCGGGAATGAGCAGTTCTTC. Translation gives CASSVPGGNEQFF.

The rearrangement joins TRBV2 to TRBJ1-5, with TRBD1 identical over 9 bases. Germline CDR1 reads SNHLY; CDR2 reads FYNNEI. V gave up 8 bases and J gave up 6 bases; unmatched junction bases: 11. This CDR3 is 15 amino acids long. The DNA for the CDR3 is TGTGCCAGCTCCTCTAGGGACAGGGATACTCAGCCCCAGCATTTT. This sequence encodes CASSSRDRDTQPQHF.

The gene calls are TRBV18 and TRBJ1-4, with 7 bases fitting TRBD1. CDR1 is KGHSH and CDR2 is LQKENI in the germline V gene. This CDR3 comprises 14 residues. J lost 8 bases, V lost 3 bases, and 6 bases had no gene match. The CDR3 sequence: CASSPGQPIEKLFF. In DNA, the CDR3 is TGTGCCAGCTCACCGGGACAGCCGATCGAAAAACTGTTTTTT.

The chain has TRBV9 and TRBJ2-1; 11 bases agree with TRBD2. The J segment lost 10 bases and the V segment lost 5 bases, leaving 14 bases of the junction unmatched. This CDR3 contains 16 residues. CDR1 and CDR2 (germline): SGDLS, YYNGEE. The CDR3 nucleotides are TGTGCCAGCAGTCATTCTCCGGGACTAGCGGAGGAAGAGCAGTTCTTC. Translation: CASSHSPGLAEEEQFF.

This rearrangement joins TRBV14 to TRBJ1-2; D remains ambiguous. With 0 bases removed from V and 4 bases from J, the gap between germline ends came to 12 bases. The CDR3 runs to 15 residues. Per germline, CDR1 SGHDN and CDR2 FVKESK. The CDR3 protein is CASSQDGRLSYGYTF. The CDR3 nucleotides read TGTGCCAGCAGCCAAGATGGCAGGCTATCCTATGGCTACACCTTC. The complete variable domain, with remaining parts taken from reference TRBV14 and TRBJ1-2, reads EAGVTQFPSHSVIEKGQTVTLRCDPISGHDNLYWYRRVMGKEIKFLLHFVKESKQDESGMPNNRFLAERTGGTYSTLKVQPAELEDSGVYFCASSQDGRLSYGYTFGSGTRLTVV.

This chain joins TRBV21-1 and TRBJ1-1; the D call TRBD1 from the table was never checked on the DNA. TRBV21-1 is labeled a pseudogene. This CDR3 is built from 15 residues. The CDR3 loop reads CASSKFGTANTEAFF. CDR3 coding DNA: TGTGCCAGCAGCAAATTCGGGACAGCGAACACTGAAGCTTTCTTT.

The chain links TRBV7-9 to TRBJ2-5, with D maybe TRBD1 (6 bases). CDR1 and CDR2 from the germline V gene are SEHNR and FQNEAQ (reference sequence). The CDR3 extends over 14 amino acids. V dropped 5 bases and J dropped 3 bases, with 13 bases sitting between them. CDR3 loop: CASSRGQFEETQYF. CDR3 coding DNA: TGTGCCAGCAGCCGAGGACAGTTTGAAGAGACCCAGTACTTC.

The chain is built from TRBV5-4 and TRBJ2-2, with 10 nucleotides matching TRBD1. V was clipped by 3 bases and J by 1 base; unmatched bases: 12. The germline V gene has CDR1 SGHNT and CDR2 YYREEE (reference sequence). The CDR3 consists of 19 residues. The CDR3 nucleotides read TGTGCCAGCAGCTCGCCGGGACAGGGGATAGGCGGGAACACCGGGGAGCTGTTTTTT. Its protein product is CASSSPGQGIGGNTGELFF.

The V call is TRBV6-5, the J call TRBJ2-1, with TRBD2 matching 9 bases. CDR3 size: 15 residues. The germline CDR1 and CDR2 sequences are MNHEY and SVGAGI. Trimming at V came to 1 base and at J to 5 bases, leaving 3 bases not matched to a gene. CDR3 sequence reads: CASSYLAGGHNEQFF. CDR3 nucleotide sequence: TGTGCCAGCAGTTACTTGGCGGGGGGGCACAATGAGCAGTTCTTC.

In its sample, this clone was seen a few times. The CDR3 bases are TGTGCCATCAGTGGGGCACGGGGTCAGGGGCAAGAGACCCAGTACTTC. Translation gives CAISGARGQGQETQYF. The genes are TRBV10-3 and TRBJ2-5; a possible D gene is TRBD1 (6 bases). The CDR3 consists of 16 residues. Per germline, CDR1 ENHRY and CDR2 SYGVKD. The V end lost 4 bases, the J end lost 2 bases, and 17 bases lay between the germline ends.

The chain recombines TRBV28 with TRBJ2-1; 11 bases match TRBD2. Germline assignment: CDR1 MDHEN and CDR2 SYDVKM. The CDR3 loop spans 16 amino acids. The V segment lost 5 bases and the J segment 2 bases; nucleotides outside the gene matches: 5. The CDR3 here is CASSPHSGRAYNEQFF. The CDR3 DNA reads as TGTGCCAGCAGTCCCCATAGCGGGAGGGCCTACAATGAGCAGTTCTTC.

This chain joins TRBV6-1 and TRBJ2-5; 12 bases match TRBD2. The CDR3 sequence is 15 residues long. V shed 2 bases, J shed 2 bases, and the junction held 0 bases outside the gene matches. Germline CDR1 MNHNS, CDR2 SASEGT. CDR3 nucleotide sequence: TGTGCCAGCAGTGAACTAGCGGGAGGGCAAGAGACCCAGTACTTC. It specifies CASSELAGGQETQYF.

This clone was detected only once. The chain joins TRBV28 to TRBJ2-7; D is ambiguous. V lost 3 bases, J lost 1 base, and 10 bases lay in between. CDR1 is MDHEN and CDR2 is SYDVKM in the germline V gene. The CDR3 runs 14 residues. The CDR3 loop is CASSFNADSYEQYF. Written as DNA, the CDR3 is TGTGCCAGCAGTTTCAACGCGGATTCCTACGAGCAGTACTTC.

The CDR3 DNA follows: TGCGCCAGCAGCCAAGCGGGACAGGGTTATCAGCCCCAGCATTTT. Translation gives CASSQAGQGYQPQHF. The chain links TRBV4-1 to TRBJ1-5, with 9 bases fitting TRBD1. Germline trimming cut 1 base from V and 5 bases from J; bases unmatched to any gene: 3. The CDR3 length is 15 residues. CDR1 MGHRA and CDR2 YSYEKL come from the germline V gene.